This T cell receptor (beta chain) was sequenced for a study of cytomegalovirus exposure and HLA in healthy donors. At the level of the study: About 179 million T cells yielded 117 million unique TCR beta sequences in earlier analysis. Overall study findings and caveats: Under in vitro conditions, three CMV-associated chains were confirmed as specific for CMV antigens. TRBV6-2, TRBV6-3 and some other V segments were excluded as indistinguishable.

Germline V gene lookup returns CDR1 SGDLS and CDR2 YYNGEE. The CDR3 extends over 15 amino acids. V gave up 4 bases and J gave up 4 bases, with 16 bases separating them. The study ran its PCR with 60 Vbeta and 13 Jbeta primers. The assay was immunoSEQ multiplex PCR, and TCRdb's table has in-frame clones only and misses some. This table has roughly 180,000 clones, 65% to 85% appearing once. About this clone itself: Its antigen is undetermined.

The sample taken for sequencing was PBMCs. The rearrangement joins TRBV9 to TRBJ2-3; D is possibly TRBD2 (7 bases). The clonotype was recovered from a girl between 10 and 17 years old in good health and CMV-seropositive. For the CDR3, the DNA is TGTGCCAGCAGCCTTTTTGGGGGGGCTGCAGATACGCAGTATTTT. As protein: CASSLFGGAADTQYF.